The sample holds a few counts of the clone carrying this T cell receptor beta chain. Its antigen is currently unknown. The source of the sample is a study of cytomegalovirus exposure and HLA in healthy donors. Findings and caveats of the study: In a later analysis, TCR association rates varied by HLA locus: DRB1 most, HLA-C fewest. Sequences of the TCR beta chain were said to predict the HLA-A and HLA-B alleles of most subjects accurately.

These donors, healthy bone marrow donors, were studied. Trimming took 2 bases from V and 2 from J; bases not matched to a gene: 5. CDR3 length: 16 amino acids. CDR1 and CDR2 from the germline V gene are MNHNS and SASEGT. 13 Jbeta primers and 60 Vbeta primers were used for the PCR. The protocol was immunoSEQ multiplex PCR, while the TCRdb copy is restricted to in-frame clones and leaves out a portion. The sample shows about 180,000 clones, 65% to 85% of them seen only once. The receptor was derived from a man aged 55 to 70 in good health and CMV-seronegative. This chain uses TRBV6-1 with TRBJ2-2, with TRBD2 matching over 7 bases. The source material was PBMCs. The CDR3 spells CASSEYLAVNTGELFF. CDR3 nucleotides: TGTGCCAGCAGTGAATACCTAGCGGTCAACACCGGGGAGCTGTTTTTT.